These 28 T cell receptor beta chains came from one sample sequenced in a study of blood T cells in healthy people across ages (dated by TCRdb to 2014 to 2015). The library came from 5' RACE. TCRdb shows the sequencer as Illumina HiSeq 2500. The second PCR ran for about 6 to 11 cycles and used a J-beta primer mix along with a sample-barcoded 5' primer. TCRdb's own reprocessing of the public reads used fastp at Q25 and MiXCR and kept productive beta chains. Rows with one shared CDR3 protein collapse into an entry with the most common genes and DNA. A total of 1.5 million to 1.9 million distinct CDR3 sequences appear in this sample, under 55% of them only once. The ten most abundant clones make up 4% of the sample. The material sequenced was blood. The source of these receptors is a woman between 18 and 30 years old in good health.

J is TRBJ1-2 and V is TRBV5-5; TRBD1 matches at 7 bases. With 5 bases clipped from V and 6 bases from J, the junction kept 7 bases outside the gene matches. This CDR3 has 13 amino acids. The germline gives CDR1 SGHKS, CDR2 YYEKEE (reference sequence). This CDR3 is CASRRATGDGYTF. The DNA of the CDR3 is TGTGCCAGCAGGCGCGCTACAGGGGATGGCTACACCTTC. Together with reference TRBV5-5 and TRBJ1-2, the CDR3 gives the full variable domain: DAGVTQSPTHLIKTRGQQVTLRCSPISGHKSVSWYQQVLGQGPQFIFQYYEKEERGRGNFPDRFSARQFPNYSSELNVNALLLGDSALYLCASRRATGDGYTFGSGTRLTVV.

V usage is TRBV5-6 and J usage is TRBJ1-2; D is unclear. This CDR3 has 14 residues. CDR1 and CDR2 (germline): SGHDT, YYEEEE. The CDR3 region is CASVYGSGSRGYTF. In DNA form, the CDR3 reads TGTGCGAGCGTCTATGGATCGGGATCTCGGGGCTACACCTTC.

The chain links TRBV7-9 to TRBJ1-2, with D uncertain. The CDR3 is 15 amino acids. Looked up from germline, CDR1 is SEHNR and CDR2 is FQNEAQ (reference sequence). V was shortened by 4 bases and J by 6 bases, with 18 bases between the two germline ends. The CDR3 coding sequence is TGTGCCAGCAGCTGCGGTCCCGTGACGTCGGATGGCTACACCTTC. It encodes CASSCGPVTSDGYTF.

V usage is TRBV7-8 and J usage is TRBJ1-1, with unresolved D. CDR1 and CDR2 from the germline V gene are SGHVS and FQNEAQ. CDR3 length: 15 amino acids. V was shortened by 0 bases and J by 4 bases, with 12 bases between the two germline ends. CDR3 in DNA: TGTGCCAGCAGCTTAGCTCGCTCCGGTATCACTGAAGCTTTCTTT. Encoded protein: CASSLARSGITEAFF.

There are a few counts of this clonotype. The chain carries TRBV6-2 or TRBV6-3 and TRBJ2-3; no clear D gene. The CDR3 spans 13 residues. Germline-derived CDR1 and CDR2 are MNHEY and SVGEGT. Trimming shortened V by 7 bases and J by 5 bases, and 13 bases separated the two germline ends. The CDR3 protein is CASKRQDEDTQYF. The CDR3 DNA is TGTGCCAGCAAAAGGCAGGACGAAGATACGCAGTATTTT.

This clonotype occurred a few times. This sequence joins TRBV7-8 and TRBJ1-5; D is perhaps TRBD1 (5 bases). The CDR3 sequence is 15 residues long. Germline V lookup: CDR1 SGHVS, CDR2 FQNEAQ. Between the trimmed V and J ends, which lost 4 bases and 0 bases, there was a span of 10 bases. CDR3: CASSSRDGSNQPQHF. The CDR3 DNA reads as TGTGCCAGCAGCTCCCGGGACGGTAGCAATCAGCCCCAGCATTTT. The whole variable domain, remainder taken from reference TRBV7-8 and TRBJ1-5, is GAGVSQSPRYKVAKRGQDVALRCDPISGHVSLFWYQQALGQGPEFLTYFQNEAQLDKSGLPSDRFFAERPEGSVSTLKIQRTQQEDSAVYLCASSSRDGSNQPQHFGDGTRLSIL.

This sequence joins TRBV20-1 and TRBJ2-5; TRBD2 might be the D (7 bases). The CDR3 totals 12 residues. Trimming shortened V by 7 bases and J by 5 bases, and 14 bases separated the two germline ends. The germline gives CDR1 DFQATT, CDR2 SNEGSKA (reference sequence). The CDR3 DNA reads as TGCAGTGGAGGGGGGGGTACGGAGACCCAGTACTTC. It is translated as CSGGGGTETQYF.

This clonotype turned up a few times. The CDR3 region is CASSPRSSAKNIQYF. The CDR3, as DNA: TGTGCCAGCAGCCCCCGGTCGTCCGCCAAAAACATTCAGTACTTC. V is TRBV7-2 and J is TRBJ2-4; no clear D gene. The CDR3 has 15 residues. Trimming shortened V by 5 bases and J by 1 base, and 12 bases separated the two germline ends. Per germline, CDR1 SGHTA and CDR2 FQGNSA.

The J gene is TRBJ1-5, the V gene TRBV10-3, with D uncertain. CDR3 length equals 14 residues. Germline V lookup: CDR1 ENHRY, CDR2 SYGVKD. Between the trimmed V and J ends, which lost 7 bases and 4 bases, there was a span of 14 bases. CDR3 nucleotides: TGTGCCATCACTATAGTGGGTCGAAATCAGCCCCAGCATTTT. Its translation: CAITIVGRNQPQHF.

The J gene is TRBJ1-4, the V gene TRBV7-9; the match to TRBD1 covers 9 bases. The CDR3 length is 19 residues. V gave up 2 bases and J gave up 0 bases; unmatched junction bases: 10. Per germline, CDR1 SEHNR and CDR2 FQNEAQ (reference sequence). The CDR3 nucleotides read TGTGCCAGCAGCTTAAAGGACAGGGGCCCACTATCAACTAATGAAAAACTGTTTTTT. Encoded protein: CASSLKDRGPLSTNEKLFF.

This clonotype was recorded only once. A read error may be the cause here, since a much bigger clone is one base away. This sequence joins TRBV3-1 and TRBJ2-5; D not certain. Near its end, the DNA agrees better with TRBJ2-7, so the J call may be wrong. The CDR3 covers 16 residues. The germline gives CDR1 LGHDT, CDR2 YNNKEL (reference sequence). The CDR3 region has the DNA TGTGCCAGCAGCCAAGATTCGGCCCTACCGGCGAGCGAGCAGTACTTC. Its protein product is CASSQDSALPASEQYF.

This clonotype was picked up a small number of times. The chain couples TRBV7-2 to TRBJ2-7; possibly TRBD1 or TRBD2 for D (6 bases each). Per germline, CDR1 SGHTA and CDR2 FQGNSA. This CDR3 region has 15 residues. Trimming cost V 1 base and J 3 bases, with 13 bases left between them. DNA of the CDR3: TGTGCCAGCAGCTTAGATTGGCGGGGACACTACGAGCAGTACTTC. Translating it yields CASSLDWRGHYEQYF. Filled out from reference TRBV7-2 and TRBJ2-7, the complete variable domain reads GAGVSQSPSNKVTEKGKDVELRCDPISGHTALYWYRQSLGQGLEFLIYFQGNSAPDKSGLPSDRFSAERTGGSVSTLTIQRTQQEDSAVYLCASSLDWRGHYEQYFGPGTRLTVT.

The table lists this clonotype with many counts. The chain couples TRBV11-2 to TRBJ2-5; 9 bases match TRBD1. This CDR3 contains 16 residues. Germline-derived CDR1 and CDR2 are SGHAT and FQNNGV. The trim removed 5 bases at V and 11 bases at J, leaving 18 bases unmatched. The CDR3 DNA follows: TGTGCCAGCAGCGCCATCGGGACAGGGTCTTACAATGAGCAGTACTTC. Its translation is CASSAIGTGSYNEQYF.

This clonotype was counted once. The chain carries TRBV27 and TRBJ1-4; D remains unclear. Trimming stripped 4 bases from V and 7 bases from J, with 13 bases between. CDR3 length equals 14 residues. Germline CDR1 is MNHEY and CDR2 is SMNVEV (reference sequence). The chain's CDR3 is CASSSPVAGEKLFF. The CDR3 DNA sequence: TGTGCCAGCAGTTCACCTGTCGCGGGTGAAAAACTGTTTTTT.

This chain uses TRBV5-1 with TRBJ1-1, with TRBD1 as a possible D gene (5 bases). V was shortened by 4 bases and J by 1 base, with 11 bases between the two germline ends. Germline V CDR1 and CDR2: SGHRS, YFSETQ. The CDR3 extends over 14 amino acids. Here the CDR3 reads CASSQIRANTEAFF. CDR3 coding DNA: TGCGCCAGCAGCCAAATCAGGGCGAACACTGAAGCTTTCTTT.

The chain carries TRBV7-9 and TRBJ1-2; TRBD1 agrees at 7 bases. Germline V gene sequence: CDR1 SEHNR, CDR2 FQNEAQ (reference sequence). The V segment lost 5 bases and the J segment 3 bases; nucleotides outside the gene matches: 9. CDR3 length equals 15 residues. CDR3 sequence: CASSPLQGSDYGYTF. CDR3 DNA: TGTGCCAGCAGCCCCCTACAGGGGTCGGACTATGGCTACACCTTC.

This clonotype showed up just a few times. J is TRBJ2-1 and V is TRBV7-8; D remains unclear. The germline V and J ends were trimmed by 3 bases and 7 bases, with 19 bases remaining between them. Germline CDR1 is SGHVS and CDR2 is FQNEAQ. The CDR3 extends over 16 amino acids. In DNA form, the CDR3 reads TGTGCCAGCAGCTTTTCACTTAACGAGTTAAAAAATGAGCAGTTCTTC. Translation: CASSFSLNELKNEQFF.

This clonotype was picked up a small number of times. V and J are TRBV10-3 and TRBJ2-5; no reliable D call. V shed 10 bases and J shed 5 bases, with 23 bases lying between them. The CDR3 extends over 15 amino acids. The germline V gene has CDR1 ENHRY and CDR2 SYGVKD. The chain's CDR3 is CATEASDSQAETQYF. The CDR3 region has the DNA TGTGCCACCGAAGCCTCCGACTCCCAGGCGGAGACCCAGTACTTC.

The chain couples TRBV7-2 to TRBJ2-3; D may be TRBD1 or TRBD2 (5 bases each). With 5 bases removed from V and 2 bases from J, the gap between germline ends came to 14 bases. This CDR3 has 15 residues. Germline CDR1 and CDR2: SGHTA and FQGNSA. The CDR3 region is CASSVRDLYTDTQYF. CDR3 DNA sequence: TGTGCCAGCAGCGTCCGGGACCTTTACACAGATACGCAGTATTTT.

This clonotype was seen once. One end of the junction is discordant with germline, which a read error may explain. This chain joins TRBV12-3 or TRBV12-4 and TRBJ1-6; no definite D call. The CDR3 runs 13 residues. CDR3 in amino acids: CASSLLSNSPPHF. In nucleotides, the CDR3 is TGTGCCAGCAGTTTATTAAGTAATTCACCCCCCCACTTT.

V gene TRBV20-1 combines with J gene TRBJ1-2, with D perhaps TRBD1 (6 bases). CDR1 DFQATT and CDR2 SNEGSKA come from the germline V gene (reference sequence). Trimming stripped 6 bases from V and 4 bases from J, with 15 bases between. This CDR3 has 13 residues. The CDR3 bases are TGCAGTGCCTTGGAAGGGACAAGCTATGGCTACACCTTC. It is translated as CSALEGTSYGYTF.

The CDR3 here is CASSLYYVGSPERDQYF. The CDR3 region has the DNA TGCGCCAGCAGCTTGTATTATGTGGGCAGCCCAGAGAGGGACCAGTACTTC. V gene TRBV5-1 combines with J gene TRBJ2-5, with D possibly being TRBD2 (5 bases). Germline CDR1 and CDR2: SGHRS and YFSETQ. The germline V and J ends were trimmed by 1 base and 10 bases, with 26 bases remaining between them. The CDR3 is 17 amino acids. The whole variable domain, remainder taken from reference TRBV5-1 and TRBJ2-5, is KAGVTQTPRYLIKTRGQQVTLSCSPISGHRSVSWYQQTPGQGLQFLFEYFSETQRNKGNFPGRFSGRQFSNSRSEMNVSTLELGDSALYLCASSLYYVGSPERDQYFGPGTRLLVL.

This chain links TRBV6-2 or TRBV6-3 with TRBJ2-1; 8 bases match TRBD1. The germline V gene has CDR1 MNHEY and CDR2 SVGEGT. The length of the CDR3 is 14 residues. Germline trimming cut 5 bases from V and 6 bases from J; bases unmatched to any gene: 6. The CDR3 DNA follows: TGTGCCAGCAGTCCGGACAGGGCAATCAATGAGCAGTTCTTC. It encodes CASSPDRAINEQFF.

The gene calls are TRBV28 and TRBJ1-5; the match to TRBD1 covers 8 bases. The CDR3 loop spans 15 amino acids. Germline CDR1 reads MDHEN; CDR2 reads SYDVKM. The ends lost 3 bases at V and 4 bases at J; junction bases unmatched: 5. The CDR3 DNA reads as TGTGCCAGCAGTTTCCAGGGGGCAGGGAATCAGCCCCAGCATTTT. Its protein is CASSFQGAGNQPQHF.

This rearrangement joins TRBV4-3 to TRBJ1-1; tentative D call: TRBD1 (6 bases). Germline V lookup: CDR1 LGHNA, CDR2 YSLEER. V was pared by 3 bases and J by 4 bases, with 15 bases between. The CDR3 is 15 residues long. DNA for the CDR3: TGCGCCAGCAGCCAGGGAAGCCCGGGGGCCACTGAAGCTTTCTTT. It codes for CASSQGSPGATEAFF.

This clonotype appeared a few times. The chain employs TRBV24-1 and TRBJ2-2, with D perhaps matching TRBD2 (6 bases). The CDR3 contains 13 residues. In germline, CDR1 is KGHDR, CDR2 SFDVKD. V was trimmed by 6 bases and J by 6 bases, leaving 10 bases between them. CDR3 sequence: CATSHAGSGELFF. CDR3 bases: TGTGCCACCAGTCATGCGGGATCCGGGGAGCTGTTTTTT.

In this sample, this clonotype turned up a few times. The chain joins TRBV7-2 to TRBJ1-1; D ambiguous. Germline assignment: CDR1 SGHTA and CDR2 FQGNSA. V lost 5 bases to trimming and J lost 4 bases, with 17 bases between them. This CDR3 has 15 amino acids. The CDR3 loop reads CASSPLLHGRTEAFF. CDR3 coding DNA: TGTGCCAGCAGCCCCCTCCTCCACGGACGCACTGAAGCTTTCTTT. Full variable domain (rest looked up from reference TRBV7-2 and TRBJ1-1): GAGVSQSPSNKVTEKGKDVELRCDPISGHTALYWYRQSLGQGLEFLIYFQGNSAPDKSGLPSDRFSAERTGGSVSTLTIQRTQQEDSAVYLCASSPLLHGRTEAFFGQGTRLTVV.

The CDR3 loop is CSARARWYEQYF. CDR3 DNA: TGCAGTGCTAGAGCACGGTGGTACGAGCAGTACTTC. The genes are TRBV20-1 and TRBJ2-7; D remains unclear. The V end was cut by 1 base, the J end by 4 bases, with 8 bases between. The CDR3 covers 12 residues. Germline V CDR1 and CDR2: DFQATT, SNEGSKA (reference sequence).